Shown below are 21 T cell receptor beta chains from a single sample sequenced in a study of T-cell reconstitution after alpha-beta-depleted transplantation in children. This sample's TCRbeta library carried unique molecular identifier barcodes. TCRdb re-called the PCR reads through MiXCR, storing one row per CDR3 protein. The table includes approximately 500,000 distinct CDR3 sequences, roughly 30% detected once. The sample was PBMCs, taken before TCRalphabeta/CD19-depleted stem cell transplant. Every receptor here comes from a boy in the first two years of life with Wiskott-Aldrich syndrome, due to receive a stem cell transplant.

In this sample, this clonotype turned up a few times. CDR3 nucleotides: TGCGCCAGCAGCTTGGATCCCCAGGTCTACGAGCAGTACTTC. Translation gives CASSLDPQVYEQYF. The rearrangement joins TRBV5-1 to TRBJ2-7, with D unresolved. Per the germline V gene, CDR1 is SGHRS and CDR2 is YFSETQ. CDR3 size: 14 residues. The germline V and J ends were trimmed by 0 bases and 3 bases, with 10 bases remaining between them.

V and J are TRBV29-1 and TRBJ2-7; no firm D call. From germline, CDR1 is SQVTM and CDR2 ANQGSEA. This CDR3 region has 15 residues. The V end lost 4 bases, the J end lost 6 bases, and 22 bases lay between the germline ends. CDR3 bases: TGCAGCGTTGGCAGGTTCTGGGGTCACCGGTCCGAGCAGTACTTC. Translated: CSVGRFWGHRSEQYF.

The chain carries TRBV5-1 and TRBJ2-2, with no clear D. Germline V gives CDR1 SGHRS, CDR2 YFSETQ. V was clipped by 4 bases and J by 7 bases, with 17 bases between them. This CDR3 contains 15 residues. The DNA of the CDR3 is TGCGCCAGCAGCCCAAATCCTTCAGCCAACGGGGAGCTGTTTTTT. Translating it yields CASSPNPSANGELFF.

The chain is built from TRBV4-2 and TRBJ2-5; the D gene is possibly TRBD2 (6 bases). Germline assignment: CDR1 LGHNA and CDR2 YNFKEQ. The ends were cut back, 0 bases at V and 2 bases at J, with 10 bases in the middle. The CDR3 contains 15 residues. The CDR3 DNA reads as TGTGCCAGCAGCCAAGATCGTAGCGGTCAAGAGACCCAGTACTTC. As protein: CASSQDRSGQETQYF.

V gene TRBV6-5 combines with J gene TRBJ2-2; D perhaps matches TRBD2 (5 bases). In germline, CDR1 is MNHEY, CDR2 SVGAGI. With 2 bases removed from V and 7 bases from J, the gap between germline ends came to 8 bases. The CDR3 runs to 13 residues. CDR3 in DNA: TGTGCCAGCAGTTACGGAGGAAACGGGGAGCTGTTTTTT. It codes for CASSYGGNGELFF.

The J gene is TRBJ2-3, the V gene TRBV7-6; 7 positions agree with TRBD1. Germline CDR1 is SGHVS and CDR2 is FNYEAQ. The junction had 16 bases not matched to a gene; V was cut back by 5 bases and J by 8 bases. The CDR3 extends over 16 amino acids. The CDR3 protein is CASSPLQGYGETTQYF. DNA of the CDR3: TGTGCCAGCAGCCCGTTACAGGGGTATGGGGAGACTACGCAGTATTTT.

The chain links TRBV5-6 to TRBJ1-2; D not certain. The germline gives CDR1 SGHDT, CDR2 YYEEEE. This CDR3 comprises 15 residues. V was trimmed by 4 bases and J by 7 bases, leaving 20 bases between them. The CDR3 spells CASSLYSVMKSGYTF. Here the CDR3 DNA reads TGTGCCAGCAGCCTGTACTCAGTCATGAAGTCTGGCTACACCTTC.

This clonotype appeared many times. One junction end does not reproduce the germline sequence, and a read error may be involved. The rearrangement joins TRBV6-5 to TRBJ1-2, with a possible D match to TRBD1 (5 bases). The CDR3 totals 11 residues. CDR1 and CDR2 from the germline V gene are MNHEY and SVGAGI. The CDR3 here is CASGGNYGYTF. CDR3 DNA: TGCGCCAGTGGGGGAAACTATGGCTACACCTTC.

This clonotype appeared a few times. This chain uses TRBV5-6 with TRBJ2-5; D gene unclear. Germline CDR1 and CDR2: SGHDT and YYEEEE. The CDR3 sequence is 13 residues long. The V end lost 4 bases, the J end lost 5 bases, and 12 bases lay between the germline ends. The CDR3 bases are TGTGCCAGCAGCCCCGACCCTAGGGAGACCCAGTACTTC. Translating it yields CASSPDPRETQYF.

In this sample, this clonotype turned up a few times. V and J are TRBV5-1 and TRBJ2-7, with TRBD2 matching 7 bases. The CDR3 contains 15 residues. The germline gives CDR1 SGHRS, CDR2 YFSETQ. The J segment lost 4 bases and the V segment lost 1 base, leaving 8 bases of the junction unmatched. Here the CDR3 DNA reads TGCGCCAGCAGCTTGAGTCTAGCGGAGGGGTACGAGCAGTACTTC. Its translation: CASSLSLAEGYEQYF. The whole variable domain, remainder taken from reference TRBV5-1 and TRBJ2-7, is KAGVTQTPRYLIKTRGQQVTLSCSPISGHRSVSWYQQTPGQGLQFLFEYFSETQRNKGNFPGRFSGRQFSNSRSEMNVSTLELGDSALYLCASSLSLAEGYEQYFGPGTRLTVT.

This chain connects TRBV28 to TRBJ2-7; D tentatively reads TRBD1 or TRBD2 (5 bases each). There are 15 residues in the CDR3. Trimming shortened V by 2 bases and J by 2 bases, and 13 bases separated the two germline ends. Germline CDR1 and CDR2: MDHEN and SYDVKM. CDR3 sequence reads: CASSLSLGDPYEQYF. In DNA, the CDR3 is TGTGCCAGCAGTTTAAGTCTGGGGGACCCCTACGAGCAGTACTTC. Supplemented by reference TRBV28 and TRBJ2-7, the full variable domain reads DVKVTQSSRYLVKRTGEKVFLECVQDMDHENMFWYRQDPGLGLRLIYFSYDVKMKEKGDIPEGYSVSREKKERFSLILESASTNQTSMYLCASSLSLGDPYEQYFGPGTRLTVT.

CDR3: CAISQRQVDSNQPQHF. DNA of the CDR3: TGTGCCATCAGTCAGCGACAGGTAGATAGCAATCAGCCCCAGCATTTT. The chain has TRBV10-3 and TRBJ1-5; possible D gene TRBD1, 6 bases. V was cut by 5 bases and J by 0 bases, with 14 bases left in between. Germline V gene lookup returns CDR1 ENHRY and CDR2 SYGVKD. This CDR3 comprises 16 residues.

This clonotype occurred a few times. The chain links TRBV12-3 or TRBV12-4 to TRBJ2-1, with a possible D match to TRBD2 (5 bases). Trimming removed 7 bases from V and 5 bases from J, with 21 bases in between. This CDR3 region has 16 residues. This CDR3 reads CASTLRTLMSHNEQFF. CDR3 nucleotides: TGTGCCAGCACCCTCCGGACTCTGATGTCCCACAATGAGCAGTTCTTC.

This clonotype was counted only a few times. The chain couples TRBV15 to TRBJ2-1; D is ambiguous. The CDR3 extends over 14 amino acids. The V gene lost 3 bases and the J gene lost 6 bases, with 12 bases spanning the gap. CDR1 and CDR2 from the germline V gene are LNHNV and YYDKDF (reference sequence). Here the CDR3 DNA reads TGTGCCACCAGCAGGGAGACGAAGCGCAATGAGCAGTTCTTC. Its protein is CATSRETKRNEQFF.

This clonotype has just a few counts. The CDR3 bases are TGCGCCAGCAGCCAGGGACTAGCGGGGGCCACCTACGAGCAGTACTTC. Residues: CASSQGLAGATYEQYF. The V call is TRBV5-1, the J call TRBJ2-7, with 14 nucleotides matching TRBD2. CDR1 is SGHRS, CDR2 YFSETQ, per germline. The CDR3 totals 16 residues. With 4 bases clipped from V and 2 bases from J, the junction kept 5 bases outside the gene matches.

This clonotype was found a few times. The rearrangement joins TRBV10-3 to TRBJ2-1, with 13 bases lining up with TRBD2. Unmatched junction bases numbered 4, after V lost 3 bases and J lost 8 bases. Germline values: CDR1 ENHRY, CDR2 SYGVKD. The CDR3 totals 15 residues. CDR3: CAISDGLAGVHEQFF. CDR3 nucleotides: TGTGCCATCAGTGATGGACTAGCGGGAGTTCATGAGCAGTTCTTC.

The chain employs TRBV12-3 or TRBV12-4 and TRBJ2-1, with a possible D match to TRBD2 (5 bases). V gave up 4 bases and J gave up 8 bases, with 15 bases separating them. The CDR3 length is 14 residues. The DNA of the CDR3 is TGTGCCAGCAGTTCAGCGAAAGGAGGTGATGAGCAGTTCTTC. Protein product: CASSSAKGGDEQFF.

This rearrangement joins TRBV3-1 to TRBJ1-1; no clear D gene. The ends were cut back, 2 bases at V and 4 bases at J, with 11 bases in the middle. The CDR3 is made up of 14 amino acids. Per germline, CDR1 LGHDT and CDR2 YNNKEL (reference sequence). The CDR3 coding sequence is TGTGCCAGCAGCCAACGGGTAAGTGGCACTGAAGCTTTCTTT. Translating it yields CASSQRVSGTEAFF. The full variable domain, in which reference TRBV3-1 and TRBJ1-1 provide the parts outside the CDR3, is DTAVSQTPKYLVTQMGNDKSIKCEQNLGHDTMYWYKQDSKKFLKIMFSYNNKELIINETVPNRFSPKSPDKAHLNLHINSLELGDSAVYFCASSQRVSGTEAFFGQGTRLTVV.

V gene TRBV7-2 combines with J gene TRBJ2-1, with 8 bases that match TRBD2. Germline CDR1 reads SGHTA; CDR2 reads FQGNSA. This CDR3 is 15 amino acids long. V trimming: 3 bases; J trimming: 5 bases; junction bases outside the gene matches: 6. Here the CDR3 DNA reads TGTGCCAGCAGCTTGGGCGGGAGGTCCCACAATGAGCAGTTCTTC. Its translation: CASSLGGRSHNEQFF.

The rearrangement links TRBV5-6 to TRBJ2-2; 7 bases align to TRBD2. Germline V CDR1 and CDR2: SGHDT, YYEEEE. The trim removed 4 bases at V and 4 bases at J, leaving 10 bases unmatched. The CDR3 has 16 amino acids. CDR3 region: CASSPGWTSPTGELFF. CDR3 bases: TGTGCCAGCAGCCCGGGGTGGACTAGTCCCACCGGGGAGCTGTTTTTT.

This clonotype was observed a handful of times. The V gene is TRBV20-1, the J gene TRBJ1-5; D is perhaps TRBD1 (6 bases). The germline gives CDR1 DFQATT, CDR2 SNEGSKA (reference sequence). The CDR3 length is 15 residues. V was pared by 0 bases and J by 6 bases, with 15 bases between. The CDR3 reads CSAREPRGSSQPQHF. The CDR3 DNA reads TGCAGTGCTAGAGAACCCAGGGGAAGTAGTCAGCCCCAGCATTTT.